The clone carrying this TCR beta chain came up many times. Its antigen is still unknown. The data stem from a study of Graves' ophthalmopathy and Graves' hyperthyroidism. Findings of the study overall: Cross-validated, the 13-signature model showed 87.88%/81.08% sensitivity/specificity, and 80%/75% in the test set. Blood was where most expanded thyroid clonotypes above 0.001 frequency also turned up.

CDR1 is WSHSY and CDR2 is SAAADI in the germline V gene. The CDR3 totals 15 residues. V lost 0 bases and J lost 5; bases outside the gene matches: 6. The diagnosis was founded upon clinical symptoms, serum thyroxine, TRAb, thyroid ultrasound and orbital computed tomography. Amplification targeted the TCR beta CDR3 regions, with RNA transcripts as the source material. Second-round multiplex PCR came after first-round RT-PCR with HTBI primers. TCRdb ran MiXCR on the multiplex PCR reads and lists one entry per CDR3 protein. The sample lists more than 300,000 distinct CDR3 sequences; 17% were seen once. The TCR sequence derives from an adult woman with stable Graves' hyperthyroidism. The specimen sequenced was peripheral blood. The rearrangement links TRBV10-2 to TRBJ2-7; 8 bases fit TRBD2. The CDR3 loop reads CASSESSAGGHEQYF. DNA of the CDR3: TGCGCCAGCAGTGAGTCCTCGGCGGGGGGCCACGAGCAGTACTTC.